This record looks at one T cell receptor beta chain sequence and its context. The source of the sample is a study of blood T cell repertoires in COVID-19. Study overall: Material from acute and convalescent COVID-19 was sourced from the United States, Italy and Spain.

In germline, CDR1 is SNHLY, CDR2 FYNNEI. This CDR3 contains 14 residues. Trimming took 0 bases from V and 2 from J, leaving 5 bases between them. The method was immunoSEQ multiplex PCR; TCRdb's version includes in-frame clones alone and lacks a portion of them. Of 200,000 to 300,000 clones listed, 80% to 85% are singletons. The TCR was taken from a woman between 40 and 50 years old who had recovered from COVID-19. The V call is TRBV2, the J call TRBJ1-3; D is unresolved. The sample was peripheral blood. CDR3 region: CASSEAPAGNTIYF. The DNA of the CDR3 is TGTGCCAGCAGTGAAGCGCCAGCTGGAAACACCATATATTTT.